Sequencing of this T cell receptor (beta chain) was carried out in a study of chemoradiotherapy in HPV16-positive cancers. As for the study in general: Candidate HPV-specific clones and shared TCR motifs came from two HPV16-positive patients. Study-wide results and caveats: During treatment, candidate HPV-specific clones and E7-related motifs expanded in tumor. HPV-responsive T-cell expansion during chemoradiotherapy was linked to improved recurrence-free survival in HPV16-positive patients. The functional HPV-specific definition rests on just a couple of HPV16-positive patients.

Looked up from germline, CDR1 is MDHEN and CDR2 is SYDVKM. Deletions cut 6 bases from V and 2 bases from J, with 17 bases between. There are 15 residues in the CDR3. Points on this clone: Its antigen is undetermined.

Assay used: immunoSEQ multiplex PCR; TCRdb lists only in-frame clones, some missing. Here the sample spans around 10,000 clones, about 80% being singletons. This specimen was blood, taken from a patient who underwent chemoradiotherapy. The source is a human donor with HPV-associated anogenital cancer. This sequence joins TRBV28 and TRBJ2-7; the D gene is possibly TRBD2 (6 bases). Here the CDR3 reads CASSPSGTDTYEQYF. CDR3 in DNA: TGTGCCAGCAGCCCTTCCGGGACTGACACCTACGAGCAGTACTTC.